The present T cell receptor (beta chain) was sequenced within a study of shared clonotypes between healthy human individuals. General observations from the study: Sorted-subset sequencing was shown by rarefaction to be incomplete despite large depth. Only blood was sampled, and tissue TCR repertoires likely differ from blood ones.

Only in-frame clones appear in the TCRdb table, and some are missing; sequencing was by immunoSEQ multiplex PCR. The repertoire holds approximately 810,000 clones, with about 92% as singletons. The naive CD8 subset, CD45RO-negative cells positively selected for CCR7, excluded terminally differentiated effector memory CD45RA+ cells. Concerning this clone: The antigen is unknown.

V shed 0 bases and J shed 9 bases, with 15 bases lying between them. CDR3 length: 15 amino acids. Germline values: CDR1 SGHAT, CDR2 FQNNGV. The V gene is TRBV11-2, the J gene TRBJ2-1, with D tentatively TRBD2 (5 bases). The TCR sequence derives from a man aged 25 to 40 in good health. Sequencing was done on a sample of naive CD8+ T cells sorted from blood. The CDR3 is CASSLDLGLSREQFF. CDR3 DNA sequence: TGTGCCAGCAGCTTAGATCTCGGACTTTCCCGTGAGCAGTTCTTC.